These T cell receptor beta chains were read from a single sample in a study of response to subunit inactivated influenza vaccine. Each CDR3 protein is one row after TCRdb ran MiXCR on the RT-PCR reads. The sample records about 800,000 distinct CDR3 sequences, around 20% being singletons. Sample: PBMCs from blood, taken about 5 days after vaccination. All receptors come from a man aged 50-59 years who received an inactivated influenza vaccine. CDR3s include the opening cysteine and the closing phenylalanine or tryptophan. D genes are given only for firm matches. Not every row has a clone size; where given, it reads once, few, many or a size class.

TRBJ2-3,few,TRBV5-1,NA,CASSLRGTADTQYF,TGCGCCAGCAGCTTGAGGGGTACGGCAGATACGCAGTATTTT
TRBJ2-1,NA,TRBV6-2/TRBV6-3,NA,CASSYLTGAYNEQFF,TGTGCCAGCAGTTACCTGACTGGGGCCTACAATGAGCAGTTCTTC
TRBJ2-5,NA,TRBV27,NA,CASSSPPRLRF,TGTGCCAGCAGCTCTCCTCCGAGACTAAGATTC
TRBJ2-3,NA,TRBV20-1,NA,CSAKGTTDTQYF,TGCAGTGCTAAAGGGACCACAGATACGCAGTATTTT
TRBJ2-7,NA,TRBV5-8,NA,CASSLSGVSSYEQYF,TGTGCCAGCAGCTTATCAGGGGTGAGCTCCTACGAGCAGTACTTC
TRBJ2-5,NA,TRBV27,TRBD2,CASSPIGTSGGVGETQYF,TGTGCCAGCAGTCCGATCGGGACTAGCGGGGGGGTCGGTGAGACCCAGTACTTC
TRBJ1-2,NA,TRBV28,NA,CASSFPPGGYTF,TGTGCCAGCAGTTTCCCCCCGGGGGGCTACACCTTC
TRBJ2-5,few,TRBV6-5,NA,CASSYSLRFQETQYF,TGTGCCAGCAGTTACTCGTTGCGTTTCCAAGAGACCCAGTACTTC
TRBJ1-5,NA,TRBV12-3/TRBV12-4,TRBD1,CASSLGQGAYSNQPQHF,TGTGCCAGCAGCCTTGGACAGGGAGCATATAGCAATCAGCCCCAGCATTTT
TRBJ1-5,few,TRBV19,NA,CASSREGNQPQHF,TGTGCCAGTAGTCGGGAGGGCAATCAGCCCCAGCATTTT
TRBJ1-1,NA,TRBV10-3,TRBD1,CAIRGDSENTEAFF,TGTGCCATCAGGGGGGACAGTGAGAATACTGAAGCTTTCTTT